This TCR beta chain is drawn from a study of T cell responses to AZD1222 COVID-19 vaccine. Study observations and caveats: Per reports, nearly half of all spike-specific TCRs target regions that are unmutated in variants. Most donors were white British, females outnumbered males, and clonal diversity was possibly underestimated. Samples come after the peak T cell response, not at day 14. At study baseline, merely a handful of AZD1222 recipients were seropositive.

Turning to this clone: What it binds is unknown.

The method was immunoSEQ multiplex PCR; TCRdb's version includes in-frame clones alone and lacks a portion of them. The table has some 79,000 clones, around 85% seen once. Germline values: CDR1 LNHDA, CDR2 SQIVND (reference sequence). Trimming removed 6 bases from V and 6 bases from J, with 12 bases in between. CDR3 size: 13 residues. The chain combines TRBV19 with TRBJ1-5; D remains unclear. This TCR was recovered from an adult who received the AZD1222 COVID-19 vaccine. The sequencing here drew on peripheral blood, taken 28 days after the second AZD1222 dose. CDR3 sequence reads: CASRGPAPQPQHF. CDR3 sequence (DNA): TGTGCCAGTAGGGGCCCGGCTCCTCAGCCCCAGCATTTT.